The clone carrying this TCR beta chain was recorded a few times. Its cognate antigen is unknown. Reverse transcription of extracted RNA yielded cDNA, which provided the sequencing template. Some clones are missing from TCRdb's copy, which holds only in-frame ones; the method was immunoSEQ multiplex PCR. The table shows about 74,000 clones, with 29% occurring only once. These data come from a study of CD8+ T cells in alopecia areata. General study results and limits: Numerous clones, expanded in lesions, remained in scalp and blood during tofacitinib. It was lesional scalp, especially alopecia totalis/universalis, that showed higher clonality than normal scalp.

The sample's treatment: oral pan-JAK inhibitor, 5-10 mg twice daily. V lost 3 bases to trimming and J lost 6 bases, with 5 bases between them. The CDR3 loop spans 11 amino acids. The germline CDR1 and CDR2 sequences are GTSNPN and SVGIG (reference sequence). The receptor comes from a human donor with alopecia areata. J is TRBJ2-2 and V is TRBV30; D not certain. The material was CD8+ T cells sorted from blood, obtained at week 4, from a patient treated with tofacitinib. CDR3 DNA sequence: TGTGCCTGGAGAGAGCCCGGGGAGCTGTTTTTT. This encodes CAWREPGELFF.